Shown below are 9 T cell receptor beta chains from a single sample sequenced in a study of cytomegalovirus exposure and HLA in healthy donors (dated by TCRdb to about 2017). Library prep was done by the immunoSEQ multiplex PCR assay. A mixture of 60 forward primers for TCR Vbeta segments and 13 reverse primers for TCR Jbeta segments was used in the multiplex PCR. TCRdb obtained this table from immuneACCESS and retained in-frame rearrangements with V and J assigned. These tables miss some clones; where compared with another copy, unresolved V genes account for less than half of the shortfall, and the remainder is unexplained. The sample records more than 200,000 clones, roughly 79% of which are singletons. The top ten clonotypes cover around 1.9% of the sample. The sequenced sample consisted of PBMCs. The source is a male donor in good health and CMV-seronegative.

With respect to this clone: Other DNA sequences within the sample encode an identical CDR3. The chain combines TRBV9 with TRBJ1-1, with D possibly being TRBD1 (6 bases). This CDR3 has 14 residues. Per germline, CDR1 SGDLS and CDR2 YYNGEE. V lost 2 bases and J lost 4, with 12 bases in between. CDR3 sequence reads: CASSVSRGGTEAFF. The CDR3 nucleotides are TGTGCCAGCAGCGTTAGCAGAGGGGGCACTGAAGCTTTCTTT.

This chain connects TRBV7-2 to TRBJ2-7; TRBD2 matches 7 bases. The germline gives CDR1 SGHTA, CDR2 FQGNSA. V lost 3 bases and J lost 6; bases outside the gene matches: 11. The CDR3 is made up of 15 amino acids. The CDR3 loop reads CASSFFSPGRGEQYF. The DNA for the CDR3 is TGTGCCAGCAGCTTTTTCAGCCCTGGGAGGGGCGAGCAGTACTTC.

The chain employs TRBV5-1 and TRBJ2-1; 11 nucleotides align to TRBD2. The CDR3 extends over 15 amino acids. With V trimmed by 4 bases and J by 5 bases, 5 bases remained unmatched. Germline V gene lookup returns CDR1 SGHRS and CDR2 YFSETQ. CDR3 sequence: CASSVLAGVNNEQFF. The CDR3 DNA is TGCGCCAGCAGCGTACTAGCGGGAGTCAACAATGAGCAGTTCTTC. The full variable domain, completed using reference TRBV5-1 and TRBJ2-1, is KAGVTQTPRYLIKTRGQQVTLSCSPISGHRSVSWYQQTPGQGLQFLFEYFSETQRNKGNFPGRFSGRQFSNSRSEMNVSTLELGDSALYLCASSVLAGVNNEQFFGPGTRLTVL.

The J gene is TRBJ1-1, the V gene TRBV5-4; TRBD1 is a possible D gene (6 bases). Per germline, CDR1 SGHNT and CDR2 YYREEE (reference sequence). The CDR3 has 13 amino acids. The V and J ends lost 4 bases and 8 bases respectively, with 15 bases between them. The CDR3 nucleotides read TGTGCCAGCAGCAGAGGGACATTCCGAGAAGCTTTCTTT. Its translation: CASSRGTFREAFF. The entire variable domain, with the rest obtained from reference TRBV5-4 and TRBJ1-1, is as follows: ETGVTQSPTHLIKTRGQQVTLRCSSQSGHNTVSWYQQALGQGPQFIFQYYREEENGRGNFPPRFSGLQFPNYSSELNVNALELDDSALYLCASSRGTFREAFFGQGTRLTVV.

V usage is TRBV5-4 and J usage is TRBJ1-2; D possibly corresponds to TRBD1 (5 bases). CDR3 length: 14 amino acids. Germline loops: CDR1 SGHNT, CDR2 YYREEE (reference sequence). V lost 0 bases, J lost 7 bases, and 13 bases lay in between. Here the CDR3 reads CASSLERGATGYTF. The CDR3 DNA is TGTGCCAGCAGCTTGGAAAGGGGCGCCACTGGCTACACCTTC.

V and J are TRBV11-1 and TRBJ1-2, with D unclear. V lost 5 bases and J lost 8, with 18 bases in between. This CDR3 spans 14 amino acids. The germline CDR1 and CDR2 sequences are SGHAT and FQDESV (reference sequence). The CDR3: CASSLTTSPGGYTF. The CDR3 DNA sequence: TGTGCCAGCAGCCTGACGACAAGCCCAGGAGGCTACACCTTC.

This clone was detected only once. This chain links TRBV19 with TRBJ2-7; possibly TRBD1 for D (5 bases). CDR1 and CDR2 from the germline V gene are LNHDA and SQIVND (reference sequence). Trimming shortened V by 4 bases and J by 5 bases, and 12 bases separated the two germline ends. The CDR3 length is 13 residues. This CDR3 is CASSTLPGHEQYF. CDR3 DNA: TGTGCCAGTAGTACCCTACCAGGGCACGAGCAGTACTTC.

On this clone: A junction boundary mismatches the germline segment, possibly from a read error. This chain uses TRBV7-9 with TRBJ2-7; 8 positions agree with TRBD1. Germline CDR1 reads SEHNR; CDR2 reads FQNEAQ (reference sequence). The CDR3 has 14 amino acids. The CDR3 bases are TGTTCCAGCAGCAGACAGGGGACCACCTACGAGCAGTACTTC. Amino acid sequence: CSSSRQGTTYEQYF.

This clone was recorded only once. The chain uses TRBV28 and TRBJ2-5; 10 bases map to TRBD2. This CDR3 spans 15 amino acids. Germline CDR1 and CDR2: MDHEN and SYDVKM. The junction had 10 bases not matched to a gene; V was cut back by 7 bases and J by 5 bases. The CDR3 nucleotides read TGTGCCAGCAAGCTAGCGGGAGAGTGGGTGGAGACCCAGTACTTC. Residues: CASKLAGEWVETQYF.